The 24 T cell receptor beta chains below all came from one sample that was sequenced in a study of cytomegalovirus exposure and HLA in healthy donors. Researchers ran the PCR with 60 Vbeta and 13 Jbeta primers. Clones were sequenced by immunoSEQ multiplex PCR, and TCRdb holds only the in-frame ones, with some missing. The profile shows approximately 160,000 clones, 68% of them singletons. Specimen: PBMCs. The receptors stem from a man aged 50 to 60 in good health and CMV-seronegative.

The CDR3 nucleotides read TGTGCCAGCAGCCATGGACAGGGTGCCTACGAGCAGTACTTC. This sequence encodes CASSHGQGAYEQYF. V is TRBV4-2 and J is TRBJ2-7; 8 positions match TRBD1. The V segment lost 3 bases and the J segment 2 bases; nucleotides outside the gene matches: 3. The CDR3 contains 14 residues. Germline V gene lookup returns CDR1 LGHNA and CDR2 YNFKEQ.

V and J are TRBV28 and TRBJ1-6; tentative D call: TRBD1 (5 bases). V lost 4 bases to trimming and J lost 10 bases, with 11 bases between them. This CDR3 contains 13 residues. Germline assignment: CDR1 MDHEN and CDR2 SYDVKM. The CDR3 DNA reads TGTGCCAGCAGTTGGGGCCGACCCTCACCCCTCCACTTT. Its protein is CASSWGRPSPLHF.

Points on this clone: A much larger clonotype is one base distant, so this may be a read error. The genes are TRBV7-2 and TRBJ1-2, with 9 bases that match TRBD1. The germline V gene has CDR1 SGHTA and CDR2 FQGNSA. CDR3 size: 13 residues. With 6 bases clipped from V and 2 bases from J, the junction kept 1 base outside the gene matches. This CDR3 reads CASRGQGNYGYTF. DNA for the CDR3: TGTGCCAGCAGAGGACAGGGGAACTATGGCTACACCTTC.

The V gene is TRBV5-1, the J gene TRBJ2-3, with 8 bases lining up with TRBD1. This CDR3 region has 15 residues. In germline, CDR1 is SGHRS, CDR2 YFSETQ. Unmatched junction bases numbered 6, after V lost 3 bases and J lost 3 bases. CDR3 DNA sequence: TGCGCCAGCAGCTATACCGACAGGGGTACAGATACGCAGTATTTT. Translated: CASSYTDRGTDTQYF.

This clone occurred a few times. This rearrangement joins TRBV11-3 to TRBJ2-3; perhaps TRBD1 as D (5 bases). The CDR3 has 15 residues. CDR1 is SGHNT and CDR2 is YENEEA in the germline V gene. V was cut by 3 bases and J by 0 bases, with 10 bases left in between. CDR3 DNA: TGTGCCAGCAGCTTTTCCGGACAAAGCACAGATACGCAGTATTTT. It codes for CASSFSGQSTDTQYF.

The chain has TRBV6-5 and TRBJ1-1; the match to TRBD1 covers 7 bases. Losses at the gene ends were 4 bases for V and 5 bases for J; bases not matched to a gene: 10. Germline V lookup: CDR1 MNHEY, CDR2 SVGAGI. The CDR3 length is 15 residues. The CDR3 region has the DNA TGTGCCAGCAGTTTCTCCCCCTCGACAGGGACTGAAGCTTTCTTT. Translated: CASSFSPSTGTEAFF.

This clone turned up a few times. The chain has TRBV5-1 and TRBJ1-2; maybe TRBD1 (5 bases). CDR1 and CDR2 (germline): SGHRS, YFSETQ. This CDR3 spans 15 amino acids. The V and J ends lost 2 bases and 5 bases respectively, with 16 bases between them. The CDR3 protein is CASSLGRGGDYGYTF. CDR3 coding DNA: TGCGCCAGCAGCTTAGGCCGGGGGGGAGATTATGGCTACACCTTC.

Here the CDR3 reads CASRSQGAPNYGYTF. The CDR3 DNA sequence: TGTGCCAGCAGGTCCCAGGGGGCACCTAACTATGGCTACACCTTC. V usage is TRBV6-1 and J usage is TRBJ1-2; TRBD1 matches 8 bases. Germline lookup yields CDR1 MNHNS and CDR2 SASEGT. The CDR3 totals 15 residues. J was trimmed by 0 bases and V by 6 bases; bases with no gene match: 6.

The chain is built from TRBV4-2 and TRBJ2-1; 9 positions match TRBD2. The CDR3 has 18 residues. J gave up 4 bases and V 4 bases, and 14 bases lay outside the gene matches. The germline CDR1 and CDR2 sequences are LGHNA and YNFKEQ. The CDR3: CASSLRGISGGGYNEQFF. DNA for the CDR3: TGTGCCAGCAGCCTCAGAGGGATTAGCGGGGGCGGGTACAATGAGCAGTTCTTC.

The CDR3: CASSWGDRAYNEQFF. The CDR3 nucleotides read TGCGCCAGCAGCTGGGGGGACAGGGCGTACAATGAGCAGTTCTTC. The chain couples TRBV5-1 to TRBJ2-1, with 9 bases aligning to TRBD1. The CDR3 totals 15 residues. Germline values: CDR1 SGHRS, CDR2 YFSETQ. Germline trimming cut 3 bases from V and 4 bases from J; bases unmatched to any gene: 5.

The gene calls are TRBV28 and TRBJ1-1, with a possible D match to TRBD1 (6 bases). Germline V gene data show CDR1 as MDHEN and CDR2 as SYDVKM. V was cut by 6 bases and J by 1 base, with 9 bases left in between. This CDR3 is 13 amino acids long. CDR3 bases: TGTGCCAGCAGGGAACAGGGGAACACTGAAGCTTTCTTT. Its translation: CASREQGNTEAFF.

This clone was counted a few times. The CDR3, as DNA: TGCGCCAGCAGCCATCCTAGGGGTCCGGATGAAAAACTGTTTTTT. Protein: CASSHPRGPDEKLFF. The V gene is TRBV4-1, the J gene TRBJ1-4, with D possibly being TRBD1 (5 bases). Trimming cost V 3 bases and J 6 bases, with 14 bases left between them. The CDR3 runs to 15 residues. Germline assignment: CDR1 MGHRA and CDR2 YSYEKL.

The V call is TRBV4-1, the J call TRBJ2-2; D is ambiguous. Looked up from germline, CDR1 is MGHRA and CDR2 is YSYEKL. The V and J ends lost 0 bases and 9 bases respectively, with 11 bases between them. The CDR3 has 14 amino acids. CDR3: CASSQDAATRELFF. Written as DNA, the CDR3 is TGCGCCAGCAGCCAAGATGCGGCGACCCGGGAGCTGTTTTTT.

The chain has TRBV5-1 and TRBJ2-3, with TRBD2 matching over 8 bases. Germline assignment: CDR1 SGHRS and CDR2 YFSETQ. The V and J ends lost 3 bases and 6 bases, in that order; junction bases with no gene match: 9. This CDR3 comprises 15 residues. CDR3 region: CASSYQAGVRDTQYF. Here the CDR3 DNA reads TGCGCCAGCAGCTACCAAGCGGGGGTCCGGGATACGCAGTATTTT.

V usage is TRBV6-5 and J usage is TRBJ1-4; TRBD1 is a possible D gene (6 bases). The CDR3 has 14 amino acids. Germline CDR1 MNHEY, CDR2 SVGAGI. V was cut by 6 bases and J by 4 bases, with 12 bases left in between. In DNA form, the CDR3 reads TGTGCCAGCAGACAAGGACAGAATAATGAAAAACTGTTTTTT. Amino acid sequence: CASRQGQNNEKLFF.

CDR3 DNA sequence: TGCGCCAGCAGGGGGCCAACAGGAGCCTCTAATGAAAAACTGTTTTTT. Residues: CASRGPTGASNEKLFF. V usage is TRBV5-1 and J usage is TRBJ1-4, with D possibly matching TRBD1 (5 bases). CDR1 and CDR2 (germline): SGHRS, YFSETQ. V gave up 5 bases and J gave up 3 bases, with 17 bases separating them. This CDR3 is built from 16 residues.

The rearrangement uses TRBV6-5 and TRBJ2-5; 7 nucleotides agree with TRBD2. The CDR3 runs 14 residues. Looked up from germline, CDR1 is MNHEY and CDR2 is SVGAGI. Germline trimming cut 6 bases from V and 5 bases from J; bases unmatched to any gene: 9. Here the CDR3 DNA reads TGTGCCAGCAGCCGAACTAGCGTGAAGGAGACCCAGTACTTC. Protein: CASSRTSVKETQYF.

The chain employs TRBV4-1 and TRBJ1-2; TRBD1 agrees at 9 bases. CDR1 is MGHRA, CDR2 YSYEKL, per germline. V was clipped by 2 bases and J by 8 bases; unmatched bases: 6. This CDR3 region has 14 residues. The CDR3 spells CASSQLTGGEGYTF. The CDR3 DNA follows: TGCGCCAGCAGCCAACTAACAGGGGGCGAGGGCTACACCTTC.

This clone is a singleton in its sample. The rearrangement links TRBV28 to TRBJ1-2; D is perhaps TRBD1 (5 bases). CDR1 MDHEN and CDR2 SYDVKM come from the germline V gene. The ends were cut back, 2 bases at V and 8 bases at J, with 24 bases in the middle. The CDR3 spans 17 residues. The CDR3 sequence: CASSLGGELKGLSGYTF. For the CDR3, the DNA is TGTGCCAGCAGTTTAGGGGGGGAATTAAAGGGGCTGTCCGGCTACACCTTC.

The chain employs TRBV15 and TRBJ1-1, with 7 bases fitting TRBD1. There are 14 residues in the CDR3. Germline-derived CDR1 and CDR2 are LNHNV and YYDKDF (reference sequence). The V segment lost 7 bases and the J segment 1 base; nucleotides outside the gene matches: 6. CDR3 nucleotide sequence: TGTGCCACCAACGTCAGGGGGAGGAACACTGAAGCTTTCTTT. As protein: CATNVRGRNTEAFF.

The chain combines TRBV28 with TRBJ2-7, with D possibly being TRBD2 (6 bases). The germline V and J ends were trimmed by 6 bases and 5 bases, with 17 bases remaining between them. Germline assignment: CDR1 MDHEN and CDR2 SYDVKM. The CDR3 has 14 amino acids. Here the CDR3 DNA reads TGTGCCAGCAGCCTACCCCAGGGAGGTGACGAGCAGTACTTC. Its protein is CASSLPQGGDEQYF.

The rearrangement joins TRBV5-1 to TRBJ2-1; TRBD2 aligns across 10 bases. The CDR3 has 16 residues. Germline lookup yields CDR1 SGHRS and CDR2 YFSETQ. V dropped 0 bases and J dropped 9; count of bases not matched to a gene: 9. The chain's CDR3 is CASSLGASGGVGEQFF. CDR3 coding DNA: TGCGCCAGCAGCTTGGGAGCCAGCGGGGGGGTGGGTGAGCAGTTCTTC.

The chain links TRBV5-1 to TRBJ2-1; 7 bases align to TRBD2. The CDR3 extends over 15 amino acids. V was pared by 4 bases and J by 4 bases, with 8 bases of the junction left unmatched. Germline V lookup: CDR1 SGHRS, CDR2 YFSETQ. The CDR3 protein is CASSQTQREYNEQFF. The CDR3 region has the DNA TGCGCCAGCAGCCAGACCCAGCGGGAATACAATGAGCAGTTCTTC.

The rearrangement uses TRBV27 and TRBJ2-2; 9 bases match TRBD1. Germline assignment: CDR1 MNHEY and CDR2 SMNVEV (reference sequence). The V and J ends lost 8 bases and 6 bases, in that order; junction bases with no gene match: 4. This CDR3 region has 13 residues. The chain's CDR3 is CASGRQGAGELFF. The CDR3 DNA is TGTGCCAGCGGGCGACAGGGGGCCGGGGAGCTGTTTTTT.